This T cell receptor beta chain was recovered during a study of T cells in Graves' hyperthyroidism and ophthalmopathy. Study conclusions and caveats: Blood also held most thyroid clonotypes expanded beyond 0.001.

Each patient was aged 18 to 65 and had newly diagnosed hyperthyroidism of under 2 months' duration. Each 10 ml fresh peripheral blood draw supplied the PBMCs. This clonotype was found a few times. Its antigen is unidentified. The V and J ends lost 0 bases and 5 bases, in that order; junction bases with no gene match: 7. The CDR3 runs to 16 residues. The germline V gene encodes CDR1 SGHNT and CDR2 YYREEE (reference sequence). Amplified regions were TCR beta CDR3 sequences from RNA transcripts. The HTBI primer set drove a first-round RT-PCR of the TCR CDR3. One entry per CDR3 protein results from TCRdb running MiXCR on the multiplex PCR reads. The sample holds fewer than 350,000 distinct CDR3 sequences, 20% to 25% seen once.

The TCR sequence derives from a woman aged 45-65 years with Graves' hyperthyroidism. The chain is built from TRBV5-4 and TRBJ2-2, with TRBD1 matching over 7 bases. The source material was blood. For the CDR3, the DNA is TGTGCCAGCAGCTTGGGAGACAGGGTGTGGACCGGGGAGCTGTTTTTT. Its translation is CASSLGDRVWTGELFF.